This TCR beta chain emerged from a study of response to subunit inactivated influenza vaccine. Via MiXCR, TCRdb re-called the RT-PCR reads, giving one row per CDR3 protein. The profile shows 450,000 to 600,000 distinct CDR3 sequences, approximately 7.2% of them singletons. The sample holds one count of this clonotype. Its antigen is undetermined. A junction boundary mismatches the germline segment, possibly from a read error. The CDR3 is 10 amino acids. The germline gives CDR1 MNHNS, CDR2 SASEGT. Regarding the study as a whole: Each seasonal influenza vaccination, the authors suggested, recruits few new T cells.

This TCR derives from a man aged 50 to 69 who received an inactivated influenza vaccine. This chain joins TRBV6-1 and TRBJ2-7; D remains unclear. Sequenced here: PBMCs from blood, sampled about 23 months after vaccination. As DNA, the CDR3 is TGTTCCAGCGCAGCCTACGAGCAGTACTTC. It yields the protein CSSAAYEQYF.